These 19 T cell receptor beta chains originate from one sample sequenced in a study of shared clonotypes between healthy human individuals. Assay used: immunoSEQ multiplex PCR; TCRdb lists only in-frame clones, some missing. The sample lists over a million clones; 65% to 80% were seen once. Sequenced input: memory CD4+ T cells sorted from blood. Subset meaning: CD45RA-negative fraction. Source of these receptors: a young man in good health.

The V gene is TRBV5-1, the J gene TRBJ1-2; D gene uncertain. V lost 6 bases and J lost 3, with 12 bases in between. Germline-derived CDR1 and CDR2 are SGHRS and YFSETQ. The CDR3 consists of 13 residues. DNA for the CDR3: TGCGCCAGCACCGCCTCAGGCTACTATGGCTACACCTTC. Protein: CASTASGYYGYTF.

Concerning this clone: This could be a read error, since a much larger clone is one nucleotide away. The chain uses TRBV2 and TRBJ1-2; D may be TRBD1 (5 bases). Germline lookup yields CDR1 SNHLY and CDR2 FYNNEI. The length of the CDR3 is 16 residues. The CDR3 spells CASRHPAGRANYDYTF. CDR3 in DNA: TGTGCCAGCAGGCACCCGGCGGGCAGGGCCAACTATGACTACACCTTC.

The genes are TRBV7-8 and TRBJ2-7, with 8 nucleotides matching TRBD1. J gave up 6 bases and V 5 bases, and 12 bases lay outside the gene matches. Germline CDR1 and CDR2: SGHVS and FQNEAQ. This CDR3 is built from 15 residues. The CDR3 region has the DNA TGTGCCAGCAGCCTAAAAAGACAGGGGATAGCCGAGCAGTACTTC. Protein: CASSLKRQGIAEQYF. Full variable domain (outside the CDR3, taken from reference TRBV7-8 and TRBJ2-7): GAGVSQSPRYKVAKRGQDVALRCDPISGHVSLFWYQQALGQGPEFLTYFQNEAQLDKSGLPSDRFFAERPEGSVSTLKIQRTQQEDSAVYLCASSLKRQGIAEQYFGPGTRLTVT.

On this clone: Distinct nucleotide sequences in the sample also encode this CDR3. The chain couples TRBV6-5 to TRBJ2-1, with D unresolved. Trimming pared 0 bases from V and 7 bases from J, leaving 7 bases between. The germline V gene encodes CDR1 MNHEY and CDR2 SVGAGI. The CDR3 extends over 13 amino acids. Here the CDR3 DNA reads TGTGCCAGCAGTTACTCTTCAGGAAATGAGCAGTTCTTC. Its protein product is CASSYSSGNEQFF.

The chain combines TRBV2 with TRBJ2-1, with 7 bases that match TRBD2. The V and J ends lost 7 bases and 3 bases, in that order; junction bases with no gene match: 9. The CDR3 runs 15 residues. The germline V gene encodes CDR1 SNHLY and CDR2 FYNNEI. In DNA, the CDR3 is TGTGCCAGCACCTTGGGGGGGAAGAGCTACAATGAGCAGTTCTTC. This sequence encodes CASTLGGKSYNEQFF. The variable domain in full, with the rest retrieved from reference TRBV2 and TRBJ2-1, is EPEVTQTPSHQVTQMGQEVILRCVPISNHLYFYWYRQILGQKVEFLVSFYNNEISEKSEIFDDQFSVERPDGSNFTLKIRSTKLEDSAMYFCASTLGGKSYNEQFFGPGTRLTVL.

V gene TRBV10-3 combines with J gene TRBJ2-7, with D unresolved. The CDR3 extends over 13 amino acids. The germline V and J ends were trimmed by 5 bases and 1 base, with 9 bases remaining between them. The germline V gene has CDR1 ENHRY and CDR2 SYGVKD. The CDR3 sequence is CAISRTDSYEQYF. The CDR3 DNA follows: TGTGCCATCAGTAGGACGGATTCCTACGAGCAGTACTTC.

The J gene is TRBJ1-4, the V gene TRBV5-1; 8 bases are shared with TRBD1. Per germline, CDR1 SGHRS and CDR2 YFSETQ. Trimming took 0 bases from V and 4 from J; bases not matched to a gene: 5. The CDR3 loop spans 16 amino acids. The CDR3: CASSLGGQVLNEKLFF. CDR3 bases: TGCGCCAGCAGCTTGGGGGGACAGGTTCTTAATGAAAAACTGTTTTTT.

The gene calls are TRBV2 and TRBJ1-4; D is unresolved. Germline CDR1 reads SNHLY; CDR2 reads FYNNEI. Trimming cost V 6 bases and J 6 bases, with 8 bases left between them. The CDR3 loop spans 12 amino acids. The CDR3 is CASRSGYEKLFF. CDR3 sequence (DNA): TGTGCCAGCAGGAGTGGGTATGAAAAACTGTTTTTT.

CDR3 in DNA: TGCGCCAGCAGCCGCCCTGCATCGAGCGGCACAGATACGCAGTATTTT. Its translation: CASSRPASSGTDTQYF. The chain employs TRBV5-1 and TRBJ2-3; no clear D gene. V lost 4 bases, J lost 1 base, and 16 bases lay in between. This CDR3 contains 16 residues. The germline CDR1 and CDR2 sequences are SGHRS and YFSETQ. Looking up the rest from reference TRBV5-1 and TRBJ2-3 gives the full variable domain: KAGVTQTPRYLIKTRGQQVTLSCSPISGHRSVSWYQQTPGQGLQFLFEYFSETQRNKGNFPGRFSGRQFSNSRSEMNVSTLELGDSALYLCASSRPASSGTDTQYFGPGTRLTVL.

This clone was seen just once. CDR3 in amino acids: CSVHSNNEQFF. For the CDR3, the DNA is TGCAGCGTTCACTCAAACAATGAGCAGTTCTTC. The chain recombines TRBV29-1 with TRBJ2-1; the D is unclear. Looked up from germline, CDR1 is SQVTM and CDR2 is ANQGSEA. This CDR3 contains 11 residues. The V end lost 5 bases, the J end lost 5 bases, and 7 bases lay between the germline ends.

V and J are TRBV9 and TRBJ2-7; D tentatively fits TRBD1 or TRBD2 (5 bases each). The V end was cut by 0 bases, the J end by 2 bases, with 9 bases between. CDR1 and CDR2 from the germline V gene are SGDLS and YYNGEE. This CDR3 is built from 14 residues. The CDR3 coding sequence is TGTGCCAGCAGCGTAGCAGGGAGTACCTACGAGCAGTACTTC. It encodes CASSVAGSTYEQYF.

V and J are TRBV5-4 and TRBJ2-5; D remains ambiguous. V lost 1 base and J lost 3, with 10 bases in between. The length of the CDR3 is 14 residues. The V gene's germline CDR1 is SGHNT and CDR2 YYREEE (reference sequence). The CDR3 nucleotides are TGTGCCAGCAGCTTGAACGATAGAGAAGAGACCCAGTACTTC. Its translation: CASSLNDREETQYF.

The gene calls are TRBV10-1 and TRBJ2-1; TRBD2 might be the D (5 bases). CDR1 WNHNN and CDR2 SYGVQD come from the germline V gene (reference sequence). This CDR3 comprises 17 residues. Trimming left V 2 bases short and J 1 base short, with 15 bases between. Here the CDR3 DNA reads TGCGCCAGCAGTGAGCGACGGACTCCCCTATCCTACAATGAGCAGTTCTTC. Translating it yields CASSERRTPLSYNEQFF.

V and J are TRBV11-2 and TRBJ2-2, with D possibly matching TRBD1 (6 bases). CDR1 and CDR2 from the germline V gene are SGHAT and FQNNGV. The CDR3 length is 16 residues. Trimming cost V 1 base and J 2 bases, with 11 bases left between them. Here the CDR3 reads CASSLAWTENTGELFF. CDR3 coding DNA: TGTGCCAGCAGCTTAGCGTGGACAGAAAACACCGGGGAGCTGTTTTTT.

The chain couples TRBV6-5 to TRBJ2-7; 12 bases are shared with TRBD2. CDR3 length: 15 amino acids. Germline trimming cut 8 bases from V and 6 bases from J; bases unmatched to any gene: 11. The germline gives CDR1 MNHEY, CDR2 SVGAGI. This chain's CDR3 is CASSRTSGTAREQYF. The DNA of the CDR3 is TGTGCCAGCTCCAGGACTAGCGGGACAGCACGCGAGCAGTACTTC.

This clone has only one observation. This CDR3 is CASTSRGNTGELFF. The CDR3 bases are TGTGCCAGTACTTCCAGGGGAAACACCGGGGAGCTGTTTTTT. This chain connects TRBV19 to TRBJ2-2, with D possibly being TRBD1 (6 bases). The CDR3 is 14 amino acids. Germline V gene lookup returns CDR1 LNHDA and CDR2 SQIVND (reference sequence). The V end lost 7 bases, the J end lost 2 bases, and 11 bases lay between the germline ends.

CDR3 in DNA: TGTGCCAGCAGCTTGGGAGTGGCGTACGAGCAGTACTTC. Its protein is CASSLGVAYEQYF. The rearrangement links TRBV5-4 to TRBJ2-7; D is unclear. The CDR3 totals 13 residues. Germline CDR1 is SGHNT and CDR2 is YYREEE (reference sequence). V was shortened by 0 bases and J by 4 bases, with 8 bases between the two germline ends.

This clone was observed a handful of times. The chain is built from TRBV25-1 and TRBJ1-1, with TRBD1 as a possible D gene (5 bases). This CDR3 is built from 12 residues. Germline lookup yields CDR1 MGHDK and CDR2 SYGVNS. The germline V and J ends were trimmed by 8 bases and 10 bases, with 17 bases remaining between them. DNA for the CDR3: TGTGCCAGCGAAGGGATGACAGACGTAGCTTTCTTT. The encoded protein is CASEGMTDVAFF.

This clone was found many times. This chain links TRBV18 with TRBJ2-7, with 7 bases that match TRBD1. The CDR3 spans 15 residues. The V segment lost 2 bases and the J segment 7 bases; nucleotides outside the gene matches: 11. Germline CDR1 and CDR2: KGHSH and LQKENI. CDR3 amino acids: CASSPGQAANGEQYF. The CDR3 DNA reads TGTGCCAGCTCACCAGGACAGGCCGCTAATGGTGAGCAGTACTTC.